This T cell receptor beta chain was sequenced for a study of T-cell reconstitution after alpha-beta-depleted transplantation in children. Unique molecular identifiers featured in how the TCRbeta library was prepared. One entry per CDR3 protein results from TCRdb running MiXCR on the PCR reads. The table has hundreds of thousands of distinct CDR3 sequences, approximately 17% seen once. Trimming removed 1 base from V and 2 bases from J, with 9 bases in between. This CDR3 is built from 14 residues. The germline gives CDR1 SGHVS, CDR2 FQNEAQ. The chain carries TRBV7-8 and TRBJ2-7; D unclear. The starting material was PBMCs, mostly from graft donor cells, obtained 360 days after TCRalphabeta/CD19-depleted stem cell transplant. This clonotype was sampled from a male patient aged 2-9 years who had a stem cell transplant for acute lymphoblastic leukemia, so the T cells may come from the graft donor. The CDR3 nucleotides read TGTGCCAGCAGCTTAGACAGCTCTACCTACGAGCAGTACTTC. This translates into CASSLDSSTYEQYF. Combining the CDR3 with reference TRBV7-8 and TRBJ2-7 gives the whole variable domain GAGVSQSPRYKVAKRGQDVALRCDPISGHVSLFWYQQALGQGPEFLTYFQNEAQLDKSGLPSDRFFAERPEGSVSTLKIQRTQQEDSAVYLCASSLDSSTYEQYFGPGTRLTVT.